This T cell receptor (beta chain) was retrieved from a study of control samples from healthy donors and cancer patients. The CDR3 spans 12 residues. The V gene lost 6 bases and the J gene lost 4 bases, with 9 bases spanning the gap. This clone occurred once. Assay used: immunoSEQ multiplex PCR; TCRdb lists only in-frame clones, some missing. The sample lists fewer than 150,000 clones, around 93% seen once, with 8.5% to 10% in the top ten. The TCR sequence derives from a man aged 18 to 35 in good health. The specimen was blood. V and J are TRBV12-3 or TRBV12-4 and TRBJ2-5; possibly TRBD2 for D (5 bases). CDR3 DNA sequence: TGTGCCAGCAGCGGGGTGAGAGAGACCCAGTACTTC. Its translation is CASSGVRETQYF.